These T cell receptor beta chains were read from a single sample in a study of T cell responses to AZD1222 COVID-19 vaccine. Generated by immunoSEQ multiplex PCR, the TCRdb table keeps only in-frame clones and is missing some. This sample yields about 130,000 clones, of which just under 95% are seen a single time; roughly 7% belongs to the top ten. The sample consisted of peripheral blood, taken on day 0 of AZD1222 vaccination. These receptors were collected from an adult in good health. Each CDR3 is given with its conserved first and last residue. D genes are given only for firm matches. Expanded clones get a size class; other rows say once, few or many, or leave the size out.

TRBJ1-1,-,-,15,TRBV6-6,TGTGCCAGCGGCTATCTGGGGGTGGGAAACACTGAAGCTTTCTTT,CASGYLGVGNTEAFF
TRBJ2-2,-,-,14,TRBV27,TGTGCCAGCAGCCCCCGTCCAGCAGGCGGGGAGCTGTTTTTT,CASSPRPAGGELFF
TRBJ2-2,-,-,14,TRBV3-1/TRBV3-2,TGTGCCAGCAGCCAAGTAGGGAACACCGGGGAGCTGTTTTTT,CASSQVGNTGELFF
TRBJ1-4,TRBD1,-,17,TRBV7-9,TGTGCCAGCAGCACCCCCCAGACAGGGCGGGGCGATGAAAAACTGTTTTTT,CASSTPQTGRGDEKLFF
TRBJ2-3,-,-,15,TRBV24-1,TGTGCCACCAGTGATTTGTTGGCGGGCACAGATACGCAGTATTTT,CATSDLLAGTDTQYF
TRBJ2-7,TRBD2,-,15,TRBV4-2,TGTGCCAGCAGCCCCGGACTGGCGGGAGCCTACGAGCAGTACTTC,CASSPGLAGAYEQYF
TRBJ2-5,-,-,13,TRBV5-1,TGCGCCAGCAGCTGGGGTGGGGCAGAGACCCAGTACTTC,CASSWGGAETQYF
TRBJ2-7,-,-,14,TRBV10-3,TGTGCCATCAGTGAGGATCTATCCCCCCGCGAGCAGTACTTC,CAISEDLSPREQYF
TRBJ2-6,TRBD2,-,17,TRBV11-2,TGTGCCAGCAGCTTAGAGGGACTAGCCGCTGGGGCCAACGTCCTGACTTTC,CASSLEGLAAGANVLTF
TRBJ2-7,TRBD2,-,16,TRBV4-1,TGCGCCAGCAGCCAAAGTAACAGACTAGCGGGCTACGAGCAGTACTTC,CASSQSNRLAGYEQYF
TRBJ2-7,TRBD2,-,14,TRBV3-1/TRBV3-2,TGTGCCAGCAGTGGACTAGCGGGAAGGAACGAGCAGTACTTC,CASSGLAGRNEQYF
TRBJ2-5,-,-,14,TRBV5-8,TGTGCCAGCAGCTTGGCTAGCCTACAAGAGACCCAGTACTTC,CASSLASLQETQYF
TRBJ2-1,-,-,13,TRBV7-9,TGTGCCAGCAGCTTAGGTGTAGGGAATGAGCAGTTCTTC,CASSLGVGNEQFF
TRBJ2-2,TRBD2,-,16,TRBV5-4,TGTGCCAGCAGCTTGTACCCGCGGGAGCCCACCGGGGAGCTGTTTTTT,CASSLYPREPTGELFF
TRBJ1-1,-,-,14,TRBV28,TGTGCCAGCAGACATGGGGGGGGGCCTACTGAAGCTTTCTTT,CASRHGGGPTEAFF
TRBJ1-1,-,-,13,TRBV5-1,TGCGCCAGCAGCTTGAACAGTAACACTGAAGCTTTCTTT,CASSLNSNTEAFF
TRBJ2-1,-,-,15,TRBV9,TGTGCCAGCAGCGTAGCAGGGGTAGGCTACAATGAGCAGTTCTTC,CASSVAGVGYNEQFF
TRBJ2-2,-,-,13,TRBV5-4,TGTGCCAGCAGCGGTGGACTTACCGGGGAGCTGTTTTTT,CASSGGLTGELFF
TRBJ2-7,-,-,12,TRBV10-3,TGTGCCATCAGTGAGGTGGGCTACGAGCAGTACTTC,CAISEVGYEQYF
TRBJ1-2,-,-,14,TRBV7-6,TGTGCCAGCAGCTTACTCCCTGACAGCTATGGCTACACCTTC,CASSLLPDSYGYTF
TRBJ1-4,-,-,16,TRBV19,TGTGCCAGTAGTACGCAGGGGAGGCGGACTAATGAAAAACTGTTTTTT,CASSTQGRRTNEKLFF
TRBJ1-1,TRBD1,once,13,TRBV24-1,TGTGCCACCAGTGATTGGGGCGACAGGGCCTTTGACTTT,CATSDWGDRAFDF
TRBJ2-3,-,-,14,TRBV18,TGTGCCAGCTTCCAAGGGGAATTGTCAGATACGCAGTATTTT,CASFQGELSDTQYF
TRBJ1-3,-,few,14,TRBV6-5,TGTGCCAGCAGTCGGACGGTCTCTGGAAACACCATATATTTT,CASSRTVSGNTIYF
TRBJ2-1,-,-,15,TRBV28,TGTGCCAGCAGTCCTGCGGGGGCGAAGGGCAATGAGCAGTTCTTC,CASSPAGAKGNEQFF
TRBJ2-6,-,-,13,TRBV19,TGTGCCAGTAGTCCCTCTGGGGCCAACGTCCTGACTTTC,CASSPSGANVLTF
TRBJ1-5,-,-,14,TRBV6-6,TGTGCCAGCAGTTACTCAGGGGTAAATCAGCCCCAGCATTTT,CASSYSGVNQPQHF